This T cell receptor beta chain was recovered during a study of T cells after yellow fever vaccination. Study-wide context: Preparation of fractions with low cell numbers was performed using SMART-Seq v4 Ultra Low Input. General study points: Researchers report a weaker secondary response that nonetheless peaked faster, day 5 versus 15. Clonotypes appearing in both CD4 and CD8 compartments existed, and their share was small.

In making TCR cDNA, 5'RACE template switching added a universal primer site and UMIs to it. Each CDR3 protein is one row after TCRdb ran MiXCR on the 5' RACE reads. Of fewer than 500,000 distinct CDR3 sequences in the sample, roughly 20% were seen once. As regards this clonotype: Its antigen is undetermined.

V was clipped by 6 bases and J by 1 base, with 19 bases between them. There are 17 residues in the CDR3. Germline V lookup: CDR1 MNHNY, CDR2 SVGAGI (reference sequence). The clonotype was recovered from a man aged 18 to 30 who received the YFV17D yellow fever vaccine. The input for sequencing was PBMCs, taken before the yellow fever booster vaccination. The V and J genes are TRBV6-6 and TRBJ1-5; weak D call: TRBD1 (6 bases). CDR3 DNA: TGTGCCAGCAGCCAGACCCCTACAGGGTTGAGCAATCAGCCCCAGCATTTT. Translated, it gives CASSQTPTGLSNQPQHF.